The clone carrying this TCR beta chain was picked up many times. As yet, its antigen is unknown. This record belongs to a study of T cells in Graves' hyperthyroidism and ophthalmopathy. Germline loops: CDR1 DFQATT, CDR2 SNEGSKA (reference sequence). This CDR3 region has 13 residues. Uncontrolled infection, other autoimmune disease, pregnancy or lactation barred patients from enrollment. From RNA transcripts, TCR beta CDR3 regions were amplified. With the HTBI primer set, the TCR CDR3 went through a first round of RT-PCR. Using its own MiXCR run on the multiplex PCR reads, TCRdb lists one record per CDR3 protein. This table has around 400,000 distinct CDR3 sequences, roughly 15% appearing once. Study outcomes and limitations: Prediction of ophthalmopathy progression came a median approximately 6.6 months pre-onset.

The chain combines TRBV20-1 with TRBJ2-5, with 14 bases that match TRBD2. The TCR sequence derives from a woman in her sixties or seventies with Graves' ophthalmopathy. The specimen sequenced was blood. The CDR3 nucleotides read TGCAGCCCGGGACTAGCGGGAGTAGAGACCCAGTACTTC. Its translation: CSPGLAGVETQYF.